This note documents a single TCR beta chain sequence. These data belong to a study of patients and donors after allogeneic stem cell transplantation. One entry per CDR3 protein, called by TCRdb with MiXCR from the RT-PCR reads. The profile shows about a million distinct CDR3 sequences, approximately 18% of them singletons. With V trimmed by 4 bases and J by 1 base, 6 bases remained unmatched. From germline, CDR1 is DFQATT and CDR2 SNEGSKA (reference sequence). There are 14 residues in the CDR3. The material sequenced was blood, either unsorted or a sorted T cell fraction (not recorded which). The sequence derives from a human donor who was either an allogeneic HSCT recipient or a stem cell or donor lymphocyte infusion donor (not recorded which). It is not recorded whose cells these are; they may come from a transplant donor. The rearrangement uses TRBV20-1 and TRBJ2-5, with 7 bases identical to TRBD2. The CDR3 protein is CSAIASGFQETQYF. Here the CDR3 DNA reads TGCAGTGCTATTGCTAGCGGATTCCAAGAGACCCAGTACTTC.